The 30 T cell receptor beta chains below come from one sample, sequenced in a study of blood T cell repertoires in COVID-19. Generated by immunoSEQ multiplex PCR, the TCRdb table keeps only in-frame clones and is missing some. Found here are around 220,000 clones, over 75% of them singletons; the top ten hold 5.1%. The sequenced sample was peripheral blood. Source of these receptors: a human donor in a cohort sampled during active COVID-19.

This clone has just a few counts. The rearrangement uses TRBV9 and TRBJ1-4; no clear D. V was clipped by 0 bases and J by 3 bases, with 9 bases between them. CDR3 length: 15 amino acids. The germline V gene has CDR1 SGDLS and CDR2 YYNGEE. The CDR3 sequence is CASSVAGTANEKLFF. DNA for the CDR3: TGTGCCAGCAGCGTAGCGGGAACAGCTAATGAAAAACTGTTTTTT.

This clone was observed a few times. The rearrangement uses TRBV20-1 and TRBJ2-7, with D possibly matching TRBD2 (6 bases). Trimming removed 3 bases at V and 4 bases at J, with 10 bases between. CDR1 is DFQATT and CDR2 is SNEGSKA in the germline V gene (reference sequence). The CDR3 sequence is 12 residues long. In DNA form, the CDR3 reads TGCAGTGCTAGTGGGAGGCTATACGAGCAGTACTTC. It is translated as CSASGRLYEQYF.

The chain recombines TRBV28 with TRBJ1-4; D call uncertain. The V and J ends lost 5 bases and 8 bases respectively, with 21 bases between them. The germline V gene has CDR1 MDHEN and CDR2 SYDVKM. CDR3 length: 16 amino acids. CDR3 bases: TGTGCCAGCAGTCTATCCCGGTACTACGGAGGGGAAAAACTGTTTTTT. This sequence encodes CASSLSRYYGGEKLFF. The full variable domain, with the rest looked up from reference TRBV28 and TRBJ1-4, is DVKVTQSSRYLVKRTGEKVFLECVQDMDHENMFWYRQDPGLGLRLIYFSYDVKMKEKGDIPEGYSVSREKKERFSLILESASTNQTSMYLCASSLSRYYGGEKLFFGSGTQLSVL.

The chain employs TRBV5-1 and TRBJ2-1; D perhaps matches TRBD2 (5 bases). Germline CDR1 is SGHRS and CDR2 is YFSETQ. Trimming cost V 0 bases and J 0 bases, with 13 bases left between them. There are 17 residues in the CDR3. CDR3 DNA: TGCGCCAGCAGCTTGGTTCTAGCCGTTAGCTCCTACAATGAGCAGTTCTTC. Its protein is CASSLVLAVSSYNEQFF.

This clone has just a few counts. The chain is built from TRBV6-6 and TRBJ1-4; weak D call: TRBD1 (6 bases). Germline assignment: CDR1 MNHNY and CDR2 SVGAGI (reference sequence). CDR3 length equals 14 residues. Trimming took 2 bases from V and 8 from J, leaving 12 bases between them. CDR3 in DNA: TGTGCCAGCAGTTACAGCGCCAGGGGAGAAAAACTGTTTTTT. Translating it yields CASSYSARGEKLFF.

On this clone: Other DNA sequences in this sample translate to the same CDR3. The V gene is TRBV5-1, the J gene TRBJ1-3; 8 positions match TRBD1. The trim removed 0 bases at V and 4 bases at J, leaving 3 bases unmatched. Germline CDR1 reads SGHRS; CDR2 reads YFSETQ. The CDR3 is made up of 15 amino acids. CDR3 nucleotide sequence: TGCGCCAGCAGCTTGGGACAGGGGACCGGAAACACCATATATTTT. It specifies CASSLGQGTGNTIYF.

The genes are TRBV3-1 (or the pseudogene TRBV3-2) and TRBJ2-3; tentatively, D is TRBD2 (5 bases). Deletions cut 4 bases from V and 2 bases from J, with 13 bases between. Germline V gene sequence: CDR1 LGHDT, CDR2 YNNKEL (reference sequence). The CDR3 is 15 residues long. The CDR3 DNA reads as TGTGCCAGCAGCCCCCGACGACTATACACAGATACGCAGTATTTT. Protein product: CASSPRRLYTDTQYF.

The chain has TRBV7-2 and TRBJ2-5, with 13 nucleotides matching TRBD2. The germline V gene encodes CDR1 SGHTA and CDR2 FQGNSA. Trimming took 5 bases from V and 4 from J; bases not matched to a gene: 13. The CDR3 runs 18 residues. CDR3 in DNA: TGTGCCAGCAGCGTACCCTGGACTAGCGGGAGAGGGGGAGAGACCCAGTACTTC. Amino acid sequence: CASSVPWTSGRGGETQYF.

This clone has only a few counts. The chain links TRBV29-1 to TRBJ1-2; D is ambiguous. The CDR3 length is 11 residues. The germline gives CDR1 SQVTM, CDR2 ANQGSEA. The V and J ends lost 4 bases and 6 bases respectively, with 9 bases between them. This CDR3 reads CSVGSPDGYTF. In DNA, the CDR3 is TGCAGCGTTGGTTCCCCGGATGGCTACACCTTC.

This rearrangement joins TRBV4-2 to TRBJ1-1; D call uncertain. Germline loops: CDR1 LGHNA, CDR2 YNFKEQ. V lost 4 bases and J 5 bases, leaving 20 bases between the germline ends. The CDR3 is 16 residues long. CDR3 DNA sequence: TGTGCCAGCAGCCCCGTCGGGGAGGGTTTTAGGACTGAAGCTTTCTTT. Translation gives CASSPVGEGFRTEAFF.

The J gene is TRBJ1-1, the V gene TRBV28; possibly TRBD1 for D (6 bases). Trimming left V 11 bases short and J 1 base short, with 14 bases between. Germline assignment: CDR1 MDHEN and CDR2 SYDVKM. This CDR3 contains 13 residues. Here the CDR3 DNA reads TGTGCCTCCGGGGGGGCCCCGAACACTGAAGCTTTCTTT. Residues: CASGGAPNTEAFF.

In its sample, this clone was seen a few times. The V call is TRBV10-1, the J call TRBJ1-1; D uncertain. The germline V gene encodes CDR1 WNHNN and CDR2 SYGVQD (reference sequence). The CDR3 has 12 residues. The ends were cut back, 11 bases at V and 1 base at J, with 11 bases in the middle. Here the CDR3 reads CAPRRRNTEAFF. Written as DNA, the CDR3 is TGCGCCCCCAGGCGCCGGAACACTGAAGCTTTCTTT.

In this sample, this clone turned up many times. J is TRBJ2-7 and V is TRBV5-4; D gene ambiguous. This CDR3 is 13 amino acids long. V lost 2 bases, J lost 2 bases, and 8 bases lay in between. Germline loops: CDR1 SGHNT, CDR2 YYREEE (reference sequence). The CDR3 DNA follows: TGTGCCAGCAGCTTCGACACCGCCTACGAGCAGTACTTC. Protein sequence: CASSFDTAYEQYF.

Here the CDR3 reads CAWRTPGSGNTIYF. The CDR3 DNA reads as TGTGCCTGGAGGACCCCAGGGTCTGGAAACACCATATATTTT. The chain uses TRBV30 and TRBJ1-3, with D possibly matching TRBD1 (5 bases). CDR3 length equals 14 residues. Trimming cost V 3 bases and J 1 base, with 10 bases left between them. Germline assignment: CDR1 GTSNPN and CDR2 SVGIG (reference sequence).

V is TRBV4-3 and J is TRBJ2-1; 7 positions agree with TRBD2. The CDR3 runs to 16 residues. The junction had 8 bases not matched to a gene; V was cut back by 0 bases and J by 6 bases. Germline CDR1 is LGHNA and CDR2 is YSLEER. The CDR3 protein is CASSQDYRLASNEQFF. The CDR3 DNA reads TGCGCCAGCAGCCAAGATTACCGACTAGCCAGCAATGAGCAGTTCTTC.

The chain joins TRBV14 to TRBJ2-7; D perhaps matches TRBD1 (5 bases). Trimming stripped 5 bases from V and 2 bases from J, with 13 bases between. The CDR3 is 14 residues long. Germline loops: CDR1 SGHDN, CDR2 FVKESK. The CDR3 loop reads CASSIQGGPYEQYF. CDR3 nucleotide sequence: TGTGCCAGCAGCATCCAGGGCGGACCCTACGAGCAGTACTTC.

The rearrangement uses TRBV7-2 and TRBJ2-1, with TRBD1 as a possible D gene (5 bases). V lost 0 bases, J lost 6 bases, and 6 bases lay in between. The germline V gene has CDR1 SGHTA and CDR2 FQGNSA. The CDR3 loop spans 13 amino acids. The CDR3 region is CASSLAGANEQFF. CDR3 nucleotides: TGTGCCAGCAGCTTAGCAGGGGCCAATGAGCAGTTCTTC.

The chain combines TRBV6-5 with TRBJ1-4, with 9 bases aligning to TRBD1. J lost 5 bases, V lost 6 bases, and 4 bases had no gene match. Per the germline V gene, CDR1 is MNHEY and CDR2 is SVGAGI. The CDR3 has 14 amino acids. The CDR3 here is CASRSGQGNEKLFF. CDR3 nucleotide sequence: TGTGCCAGCAGATCGGGACAGGGAAATGAAAAACTGTTTTTT.

In this sample, this clone turned up a few times. The genes are TRBV6-4 and TRBJ2-6; 12 bases match TRBD2. CDR1 and CDR2 (germline): MRHNA, SNTAGT. This CDR3 spans 18 amino acids. V gave up 5 bases and J gave up 1 base; unmatched junction bases: 6. In DNA, the CDR3 is TGTGCCAGCAGTCCTGCGACTAGCGGGAGATCTGGGGCCAACGTCCTGACTTTC. Its protein product is CASSPATSGRSGANVLTF.

The chain recombines TRBV9 with TRBJ2-7; weak D call: TRBD2 (6 bases). Germline V CDR1 and CDR2: SGDLS, YYNGEE. This CDR3 is built from 15 residues. V was cut by 4 bases and J by 5 bases, with 19 bases left in between. The CDR3 region is CASSRGRERGNEQYF. For the CDR3, the DNA is TGTGCCAGCAGCCGCGGCCGGGAGAGAGGGAACGAGCAGTACTTC.

This clone was seen more than once but under ten times. This chain joins TRBV28 and TRBJ1-2; D remains ambiguous. Per germline, CDR1 MDHEN and CDR2 SYDVKM. The CDR3 runs 14 residues. V lost 6 bases to trimming and J lost 2 bases, with 13 bases between them. Here the CDR3 DNA reads TGTGCCAGCAGGCTACAGAGACTAAACTATGGCTACACCTTC. Encoded protein: CASRLQRLNYGYTF.

The V and J genes are TRBV5-1 and TRBJ2-7; D may be TRBD2 (6 bases). This CDR3 has 14 residues. Germline CDR1 SGHRS, CDR2 YFSETQ. The germline V and J ends were trimmed by 1 base and 2 bases, with 10 bases remaining between them. CDR3 residues: CASSLSGVAYEQYF. The CDR3 coding sequence is TGCGCCAGCAGCTTGTCGGGAGTGGCCTACGAGCAGTACTTC. Together with reference TRBV5-1 and TRBJ2-7, the CDR3 gives the full variable domain: KAGVTQTPRYLIKTRGQQVTLSCSPISGHRSVSWYQQTPGQGLQFLFEYFSETQRNKGNFPGRFSGRQFSNSRSEMNVSTLELGDSALYLCASSLSGVAYEQYFGPGTRLTVT.

This clone was counted at least ten times. This chain uses TRBV28 with TRBJ1-2; tentatively, D is TRBD1 (5 bases). Germline values: CDR1 MDHEN, CDR2 SYDVKM. There are 15 residues in the CDR3. The V gene lost 1 base and the J gene lost 0 bases, with 9 bases spanning the gap. CDR3 in DNA: TGTGCCAGCAGTTTATTGGGGGGGGCTAACTATGGCTACACCTTC. As protein: CASSLLGGANYGYTF.

The chain links TRBV24-1 to TRBJ2-3, with TRBD2 matching over 12 bases. V gave up 4 bases and J gave up 9 bases; unmatched junction bases: 7. Germline values: CDR1 KGHDR, CDR2 SFDVKD. The CDR3 is made up of 15 amino acids. CDR3 DNA sequence: TGTGCCACCAGTGAGCTAGCGGGAGGGGTCAGGACGCAGTATTTT. Translating it yields CATSELAGGVRTQYF.

The CDR3 loop is CASSLGGGDHEQYF. CDR3 coding DNA: TGTGCCAGCAGTTTGGGCGGGGGAGACCACGAGCAGTACTTC. V gene TRBV27 combines with J gene TRBJ2-7, with TRBD2 identical over 7 bases. V lost 3 bases and J lost 5; bases outside the gene matches: 7. Germline V gene sequence: CDR1 MNHEY, CDR2 SMNVEV (reference sequence). The CDR3 consists of 14 residues.

This clone was seen only a few times. This chain joins TRBV28 and TRBJ1-3, with TRBD1 matching over 7 bases. Trimming took 6 bases from V and 0 from J; bases not matched to a gene: 5. The CDR3 is 15 residues long. Germline V gene sequence: CDR1 MDHEN, CDR2 SYDVKM. CDR3 nucleotides: TGTGCCAGCAGGTCAGGGGGTAACTCTGGAAACACCATATATTTT. Translation: CASRSGGNSGNTIYF. The full variable domain, its missing parts supplied by reference TRBV28 and TRBJ1-3, is DVKVTQSSRYLVKRTGEKVFLECVQDMDHENMFWYRQDPGLGLRLIYFSYDVKMKEKGDIPEGYSVSREKKERFSLILESASTNQTSMYLCASRSGGNSGNTIYFGEGSWLTVV.

J is TRBJ1-2 and V is TRBV7-9; TRBD1 agrees at 8 bases. Trimming took 5 bases from V and 7 from J; bases not matched to a gene: 9. The germline gives CDR1 SEHNR, CDR2 FQNEAQ (reference sequence). The CDR3 totals 14 residues. The CDR3 sequence: CASSPLDRVGGYTF. Here the CDR3 DNA reads TGTGCCAGCAGCCCCCTGGACAGGGTCGGTGGCTACACCTTC.

In nucleotides, the CDR3 is TGTGCCAGCAGTTCGACAGGGGTCGGAAACACCATATATTTT. Translated: CASSSTGVGNTIYF. This rearrangement joins TRBV28 to TRBJ1-3; 8 positions agree with TRBD1. Germline-derived CDR1 and CDR2 are MDHEN and SYDVKM. The CDR3 is 14 residues long. The V and J ends lost 4 bases and 4 bases, in that order; junction bases with no gene match: 3.

The table lists this clone with a count of one. This chain links TRBV18 with TRBJ1-1, with TRBD1 identical over 7 bases. This CDR3 comprises 13 residues. The germline CDR1 and CDR2 sequences are KGHSH and LQKENI. The V segment lost 2 bases and the J segment 6 bases; nucleotides outside the gene matches: 3. CDR3: CASSPGQGAEAFF. The DNA for the CDR3 is TGTGCCAGCTCACCAGGGCAGGGGGCTGAAGCTTTCTTT.

The chain has TRBV19 and TRBJ2-1; 11 bases are a match to TRBD2. The CDR3 spans 18 residues. The germline V gene has CDR1 LNHDA and CDR2 SQIVND (reference sequence). Germline trimming cut 10 bases from V and 2 bases from J; bases unmatched to any gene: 16. The CDR3 DNA reads TGTGCCACCACAGGGAGAGTTAGCGGGAGGGCCCCCTACAATGAGCAGTTCTTC. This codes for CATTGRVSGRAPYNEQFF.